This T cell receptor beta chain was captured in a study of early T cells in non-severe SARS-CoV-2 infection. Study at large: Unsorted whole-blood RNA was sequenced in bulk, leaving chains unpaired. General observations from the study: Matching against VDJdb likely underestimated virus-specific expansions, favoring anti-spike CD8.

This clonotype has a handful of counts. No antigen is known for it. The J segment lost 8 bases and the V segment lost 6 bases, leaving 5 bases of the junction unmatched. The CDR3 runs to 12 residues. CDR1 is ENHRY, CDR2 SYGVKD, per germline. The library protocol tagged individual cDNA molecules with unique molecular identifiers. TCRdb re-called the 5' RACE reads through MiXCR, storing one row per CDR3 protein. Of 75,000 to 100,000 distinct CDR3 sequences listed, 14% to 15% are singletons. The clonotype comes from an adult who was a healthcare worker with PCR-confirmed SARS-CoV-2 infection or an uninfected control (not recorded which). The J gene is TRBJ2-3, the V gene TRBV10-3, with 7 bases identical to TRBD1. Sequencing input: whole blood. This chain's CDR3 is CAISGDSSTQYF. CDR3 in DNA: TGTGCCATCAGCGGGGACAGCAGTACGCAGTATTTT.